The 7 T cell receptor beta chains listed next were all sequenced from one sample in a study of control samples from healthy donors and cancer patients. Assay used: immunoSEQ multiplex PCR; TCRdb lists only in-frame clones, some missing. Found here are roughly 80,000 clones, around nine tenths of them singletons; the top ten hold 4.5% to 6%. The sequencing input was blood. These receptors all come from a woman aged 45-65 years in good health.

The V gene is TRBV2, the J gene TRBJ2-6, with D uncertain. This CDR3 region has 14 residues. Germline CDR1 SNHLY, CDR2 FYNNEI. Deletions cut 1 base from V and 5 bases from J, with 6 bases between. In nucleotides, the CDR3 is TGTGCCAGCAGTGAAGGATATCGGGCCAACGTCCTGACTTTC. Translation: CASSEGYRANVLTF. The full variable domain, with the rest looked up from reference TRBV2 and TRBJ2-6, is EPEVTQTPSHQVTQMGQEVILRCVPISNHLYFYWYRQILGQKVEFLVSFYNNEISEKSEIFDDQFSVERPDGSNFTLKIRSTKLEDSAMYFCASSEGYRANVLTFGAGSRLTVL.

The V call is TRBV5-1, the J call TRBJ1-1; a weak D match, TRBD1 (6 bases). Germline values: CDR1 SGHRS, CDR2 YFSETQ. V dropped 3 bases and J dropped 4 bases, with 10 bases sitting between them. The CDR3 has 13 residues. Here the CDR3 reads CASSYRAPTEAFF. Here the CDR3 DNA reads TGCGCCAGCAGCTACAGGGCGCCCACTGAAGCTTTCTTT.

CDR3 DNA: TGTGCCAGCAGCTTGTCTACAGATACGCAGTATTTT. This codes for CASSLSTDTQYF. V and J are TRBV5-4 and TRBJ2-3, with D uncertain. The V and J ends lost 1 base and 3 bases respectively, with 3 bases between them. Germline V CDR1 and CDR2: SGHNT, YYREEE (reference sequence). The CDR3 is made up of 12 amino acids.

The chain has TRBV27 and TRBJ2-2; 11 nucleotides match TRBD1. V shed 8 bases and J 4 bases; nucleotides not matched to a gene: 9. Germline V lookup: CDR1 MNHEY, CDR2 SMNVEV (reference sequence). CDR3 length equals 16 residues. CDR3 in DNA: TGTGCCAGCCTTAGCCTGGGACAGGGGGTCACCGGGGAGCTGTTTTTT. This translates into CASLSLGQGVTGELFF.

The V call is TRBV14, the J call TRBJ1-1, with D possibly being TRBD1 (5 bases). V lost 4 bases and J 8 bases, leaving 11 bases between the germline ends. CDR1 and CDR2 (germline): SGHDN, FVKESK. This CDR3 is built from 12 residues. DNA of the CDR3: TGTGCCAGCAGCCGGTCAGGGCGAGAAGCTTTCTTT. It yields the protein CASSRSGREAFF.

The J gene is TRBJ1-4, the V gene TRBV5-1; D is unresolved. Trimming cost V 2 bases and J 4 bases, with 9 bases left between them. The CDR3 is made up of 14 amino acids. Germline CDR1 reads SGHRS; CDR2 reads YFSETQ. The CDR3 region is CASSFSRFNEKLFF. The CDR3 bases are TGCGCCAGCAGCTTTAGTCGGTTTAATGAAAAACTGTTTTTT.

The chain carries TRBV5-4 and TRBJ2-7; the match to TRBD2 covers 13 bases. This CDR3 is 18 amino acids long. Unmatched junction bases numbered 14, after V lost 5 bases and J lost 3 bases. From germline, CDR1 is SGHNT and CDR2 YYREEE (reference sequence). CDR3 in DNA: TGTGCCAGCAGTCGCAAAATTTCCACTAGCGGGGGGGACTACGAGCAGTACTTC. It encodes CASSRKISTSGGDYEQYF.